The following is a T cell receptor (beta chain) sequence with its context. The entry originates in a study of control samples from healthy donors and cancer patients. The protocol was immunoSEQ multiplex PCR, while the TCRdb copy is restricted to in-frame clones and leaves out a portion. Here the sample spans tens of thousands of clones, 91% being singletons. The CDR3 consists of 14 residues. Germline assignment: CDR1 GTSNPN and CDR2 SVGIG (reference sequence). J was trimmed by 2 bases and V by 0 bases; bases with no gene match: 2. Input material: blood. The source is a man aged 45-60 years in good health. The chain uses TRBV30 and TRBJ2-7; 9 bases match TRBD1. The CDR3 spells CAWSVQGATYEQYF. CDR3 nucleotide sequence: TGTGCCTGGAGTGTACAGGGGGCCACCTACGAGCAGTACTTC.